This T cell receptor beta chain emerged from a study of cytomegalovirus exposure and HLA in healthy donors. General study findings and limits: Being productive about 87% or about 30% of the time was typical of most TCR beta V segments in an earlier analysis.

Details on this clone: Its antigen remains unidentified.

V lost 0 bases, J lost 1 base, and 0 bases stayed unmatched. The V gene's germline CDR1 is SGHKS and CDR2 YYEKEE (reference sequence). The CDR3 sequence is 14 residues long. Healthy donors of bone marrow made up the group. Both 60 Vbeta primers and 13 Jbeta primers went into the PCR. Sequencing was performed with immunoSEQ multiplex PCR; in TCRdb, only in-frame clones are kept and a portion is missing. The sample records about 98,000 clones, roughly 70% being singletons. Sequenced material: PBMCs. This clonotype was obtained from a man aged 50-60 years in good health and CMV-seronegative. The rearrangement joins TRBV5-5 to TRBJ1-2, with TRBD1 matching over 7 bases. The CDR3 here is CASSLDRGNYGYTF. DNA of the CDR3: TGTGCCAGCAGCTTGGACAGGGGTAACTATGGCTACACCTTC.